The next 23 T cell receptor beta chains were all read from a single sample in a study of T cells in localized non-small cell lung cancer. Sequencing used immunoSEQ multiplex PCR; TCRdb keeps in-frame clones, though not all of them. Here the sample spans about 33,000 clones, about 82% being singletons. The specimen comprised peripheral blood, sampled before any cancer treatment. The receptors shown here come from a male donor aged 60 or over with stage III squamous cell lung carcinoma.

V usage is TRBV25-1 and J usage is TRBJ2-1; the D is unclear. The CDR3 extends over 14 amino acids. The ends were cut back, 1 base at V and 6 bases at J, with 10 bases in the middle. Per germline, CDR1 MGHDK and CDR2 SYGVNS. CDR3 residues: CASSEFREFNEQFF. As DNA, the CDR3 is TGTGCCAGCAGTGAATTTAGAGAATTCAATGAGCAGTTCTTC.

J is TRBJ1-2 and V is TRBV6-5; perhaps TRBD1 as D (5 bases). The germline V gene has CDR1 MNHEY and CDR2 SVGAGI. Trimming removed 0 bases at V and 8 bases at J, with 7 bases between. The CDR3 contains 12 residues. The CDR3 nucleotides are TGTGCCAGCAGTTACTCGCGGGGGGGCTACACCTTC. This sequence encodes CASSYSRGGYTF.

The chain employs TRBV2 and TRBJ1-3; D is uncertain. Germline CDR1 SNHLY, CDR2 FYNNEI. The length of the CDR3 is 13 residues. Trimming shortened V by 4 bases and J by 0 bases, and 4 bases separated the two germline ends. CDR3 amino acids: CASSGRSGNTIYF. The CDR3 nucleotides are TGTGCCAGCAGTGGTCGCTCTGGAAACACCATATATTTT.

The chain carries TRBV5-4 and TRBJ2-3, with 12 bases lining up with TRBD2. The CDR3 loop spans 16 amino acids. J gave up 1 base and V 4 bases, and 4 bases lay outside the gene matches. Germline loops: CDR1 SGHNT, CDR2 YYREEE (reference sequence). The CDR3 spells CASSPRLAGGTDTQYF. CDR3 nucleotide sequence: TGTGCCAGCAGCCCCCGACTAGCGGGGGGCACAGATACGCAGTATTTT.

This clone occurred once. This chain links TRBV5-6 with TRBJ1-2; D gene unclear. The CDR3 length is 13 residues. The V and J ends lost 0 bases and 4 bases respectively, with 7 bases between them. The germline V gene has CDR1 SGHDT and CDR2 YYEEEE. The CDR3 DNA reads TGTGCCAGCAGCTTGGGAACCCCCTATGGCTACACCTTC. This sequence encodes CASSLGTPYGYTF.

Written as DNA, the CDR3 is TGTGCCAGCAGCCTGCACCCAGGAAACTCTGAAGCTTTCTTT. Its translation: CASSLHPGNSEAFF. The V and J genes are TRBV7-3 and TRBJ1-1; no clear D. V was cut by 5 bases and J by 6 bases, with 16 bases left in between. This CDR3 region has 14 residues. Germline CDR1 SGHTA, CDR2 FQGTGA.

This chain uses TRBV28 with TRBJ2-7; no definite D call. V was trimmed by 5 bases and J by 4 bases, leaving 15 bases between them. Per the germline V gene, CDR1 is MDHEN and CDR2 is SYDVKM. There are 14 residues in the CDR3. The CDR3 nucleotides read TGTGCCAGCAGTACCCCAGTTTCGACTTACGAGCAGTACTTC. Its translation: CASSTPVSTYEQYF.

The chain uses TRBV2 and TRBJ1-1, with 7 bases aligning to TRBD1. After removal of 6 bases from V and 3 bases from J, the junction contained 7 bases not matched to a gene. This CDR3 has 14 amino acids. Germline values: CDR1 SNHLY, CDR2 FYNNEI. DNA of the CDR3: TGTGCCAGCAGGATACAGGGGTTGGACACTGAAGCTTTCTTT. Its translation is CASRIQGLDTEAFF.

V is TRBV13 and J is TRBJ2-1, with TRBD2 matching over 16 bases. The junction had 12 bases not matched to a gene; V was cut back by 5 bases and J by 8 bases. CDR1 is PRHDT and CDR2 is FYEKMQ in the germline V gene (reference sequence). This CDR3 contains 18 residues. CDR3 nucleotide sequence: TGTGCCAGCAGCGTAGCCGGGACTAGCGGGAGGGGCGGCGATGAGCAGTTCTTC. It codes for CASSVAGTSGRGGDEQFF. The entire variable domain, with the rest obtained from reference TRBV13 and TRBJ2-1, is as follows: AAGVIQSPRHLIKEKRETATLKCYPIPRHDTVYWYQQGPGQDPQFLISFYEKMQSDKGSIPDRFSAQQFSDYHSELNMSSLELGDSALYFCASSVAGTSGRGGDEQFFGPGTRLTVL.

The chain links TRBV10-3 to TRBJ2-1; D remains ambiguous. This CDR3 has 12 amino acids. CDR1 and CDR2 from the germline V gene are ENHRY and SYGVKD. V was pared by 4 bases and J by 7 bases, with 8 bases between. The CDR3 protein is CAISAVENEQFF. The CDR3 region has the DNA TGTGCCATCAGTGCGGTAGAAAATGAGCAGTTCTTC.

This clone was recorded once. The V and J genes are TRBV28 and TRBJ2-3; D may be TRBD1 (6 bases). The CDR3 consists of 13 residues. V lost 10 bases to trimming and J lost 8 bases, with 19 bases between them. Germline V gives CDR1 MDHEN, CDR2 SYDVKM. CDR3 sequence: CATRKAEGGTQYF. CDR3 nucleotides: TGTGCCACCAGGAAGGCGGAAGGGGGTACGCAGTATTTT.

The chain uses TRBV18 and TRBJ1-1; D is ambiguous. The germline V gene encodes CDR1 KGHSH and CDR2 LQKENI. The CDR3 has 14 residues. Trimming left V 1 base short and J 3 bases short, with 9 bases between. The CDR3 reads CASSPQAEHTEAFF. The CDR3 nucleotides read TGTGCCAGCTCACCACAAGCAGAACACACTGAAGCTTTCTTT.

The count of this clone is one. The genes are TRBV9 and TRBJ1-6; tentative D call: TRBD1 (5 bases). This CDR3 comprises 16 residues. The ends were cut back, 2 bases at V and 10 bases at J, with 19 bases in the middle. Germline CDR1 is SGDLS and CDR2 is YYNGEE. CDR3 residues: CASSVGWDSRNSPLHF. Written as DNA, the CDR3 is TGTGCCAGCAGCGTGGGGTGGGACTCCCGTAACTCACCCCTCCACTTT.

The chain links TRBV7-8 to TRBJ1-5; D might be TRBD1 (6 bases). Per the germline V gene, CDR1 is SGHVS and CDR2 is FQNEAQ. Trimming cost V 5 bases and J 4 bases, with 18 bases left between them. The CDR3 has 16 amino acids. CDR3 loop: CASSRRGDSGNQPQHF. In DNA, the CDR3 is TGTGCCAGCAGCCGAAGGGGGGATAGTGGAAATCAGCCCCAGCATTTT. Supplemented by reference TRBV7-8 and TRBJ1-5, the full variable domain reads GAGVSQSPRYKVAKRGQDVALRCDPISGHVSLFWYQQALGQGPEFLTYFQNEAQLDKSGLPSDRFFAERPEGSVSTLKIQRTQQEDSAVYLCASSRRGDSGNQPQHFGDGTRLSIL.

The chain is built from TRBV29-1 and TRBJ2-2, with a weak D call TRBD1 (5 bases). The CDR3 has 14 residues. Trimming pared 2 bases from V and 0 bases from J, leaving 7 bases between. Germline CDR1 reads SQVTM; CDR2 reads ANQGSEA. As DNA, the CDR3 is TGCAGCGTTGAATGGGGCTCGAACACCGGGGAGCTGTTTTTT. Translated, it gives CSVEWGSNTGELFF.

J is TRBJ2-2 and V is TRBV9; TRBD2 matches 12 bases. From germline, CDR1 is SGDLS and CDR2 YYNGEE. V lost 4 bases and J lost 6; bases outside the gene matches: 4. This CDR3 has 15 residues. The CDR3 coding sequence is TGTGCCAGCAGCTCCCGACTAGCGGGAGCCGGGGAGCTGTTTTTT. Protein sequence: CASSSRLAGAGELFF.

This chain connects TRBV7-8 to TRBJ1-1, with D perhaps matching TRBD1 (5 bases). CDR1 is SGHVS, CDR2 FQNEAQ, per germline. Deletions cut 2 bases from V and 0 bases from J, with 10 bases between. CDR3 length equals 15 residues. The DNA for the CDR3 is TGTGCCAGCAGCTTATCGGAGGGGATGAACACTGAAGCTTTCTTT. Encoded protein: CASSLSEGMNTEAFF.

Here the CDR3 DNA reads TGCAGCGTCGGGGGGAGACAGGGTGGCTATGGCTACACCTTC. This encodes CSVGGRQGGYGYTF. The gene calls are TRBV29-1 and TRBJ1-2; 7 bases map to TRBD1. The length of the CDR3 is 14 residues. Germline values: CDR1 SQVTM, CDR2 ANQGSEA. V dropped 6 bases and J dropped 4; count of bases not matched to a gene: 11.

The chain is built from TRBV30 and TRBJ2-5, with D possibly being TRBD2 (6 bases). Germline V gene lookup returns CDR1 GTSNPN and CDR2 SVGIG (reference sequence). The V gene lost 3 bases and the J gene lost 5 bases, with 19 bases spanning the gap. The CDR3 extends over 15 amino acids. The CDR3 loop is CAWSGSLGLGETQYF. The CDR3 coding sequence is TGTGCCTGGAGCGGGAGCCTGGGCTTGGGGGAGACCCAGTACTTC.

The rearrangement links TRBV9 to TRBJ2-3; D might be TRBD2 (5 bases). V was shortened by 0 bases and J by 2 bases, with 10 bases between the two germline ends. There are 15 residues in the CDR3. CDR1 is SGDLS and CDR2 is YYNGEE in the germline V gene. This chain's CDR3 is CASSVGASYTDTQYF. Written as DNA, the CDR3 is TGTGCCAGCAGCGTAGGGGCTAGCTACACAGATACGCAGTATTTT.

The gene calls are TRBV9 and TRBJ2-7, with a tentative D call TRBD1 (6 bases). The CDR3 runs 16 residues. Trimming removed 2 bases from V and 2 bases from J, with 17 bases in between. The germline V gene has CDR1 SGDLS and CDR2 YYNGEE. CDR3 in DNA: TGTGCCAGCAGCGTCGGTGTGGACAGACCCACCTACGAGCAGTACTTC. Its protein product is CASSVGVDRPTYEQYF.

This clone was recorded only once. This chain joins TRBV30 and TRBJ2-3; 9 bases align to TRBD2. CDR1 and CDR2 (germline): GTSNPN, SVGIG (reference sequence). V trimming: 0 bases; J trimming: 4 bases; junction bases outside the gene matches: 5. The CDR3 is 15 amino acids. Written as DNA, the CDR3 is TGTGCCTGGAGTGTTGGTAGCGGGAGTGCAGATACGCAGTATTTT. It codes for CAWSVGSGSADTQYF.

As DNA, the CDR3 is TGTGCCAGCAGTGCCCGAGGGGGTAGAGATGAAGCTTTCTTT. This gives the protein CASSARGGRDEAFF. The chain is built from TRBV6-4 and TRBJ1-1; possibly TRBD1 for D (6 bases). Trimming removed 4 bases at V and 7 bases at J, with 16 bases between. CDR3 size: 14 residues. CDR1 MRHNA and CDR2 SNTAGT come from the germline V gene.